This TCR beta chain was observed in a study of vaccination effects on CD4 cells after COVID-19. Some clones are missing from TCRdb's copy, which holds only in-frame ones; the method was immunoSEQ multiplex PCR. Seen here are approximately 60,000 clones, approximately 80% observed once, and the top ten hold 4.3%. The CDR3 extends over 15 amino acids. Germline CDR1 is MNHEY and CDR2 is SVGAGI. The J segment lost 3 bases and the V segment lost 6 bases, leaving 8 bases of the junction unmatched. Isolation of CD4+ T cells took place after 10 days of culture. Everyone in the study got two shots of either the BNT162b2 or mRNA-1273 vaccine. This clone appeared once. Antigen: not known.

The source material was CD4+ T cells from PBMCs cultured without peptide, sampled after COVID-19 vaccination. V gene TRBV6-5 combines with J gene TRBJ2-4; 7 bases align to TRBD1. The source is a human donor who received a COVID-19 vaccine. Written as DNA, the CDR3 is TGTGCCAGCAGGAGGGGGCGAGAAGTCAAAAACATTCAGTACTTC. It is translated as CASRRGREVKNIQYF.